A selection of T cell receptor beta chains follows, all from one sample in a study of tumor-infiltrating lymphocytes in primary liver carcinoma. TCRdb reanalysed the multiplex PCR reads using MiXCR and keeps one entry per CDR3 protein. The sample comprises approximately 88,000 distinct CDR3 sequences, around 70% of which are singletons, and under 30% rests with the top ten. The sample taken for sequencing was tumor-adjacent normal liver tissue. The receptors come from a man in his forties with primary liver carcinoma and hepatitis B virus infection. Both conserved end residues are part of each CDR3. D genes are given only for firm matches. Clone size is shown for a subset of rows, as once, few, many or a class of expanded clone.

d_call: .; clone_size: .; v_call: TRBV10-3; j_call: TRBJ2-1; cdr3_nt: TGTGTCATCAGTGAGTCTAGGTCGGCCGATGAGGAGTTCTTC; cdr3_aa: CVISESRSADEEFF
d_call: .; clone_size: .; v_call: TRBV12-3/TRBV12-4; j_call: TRBJ2-7; cdr3_nt: TGTGCCTGTAGTTCTGGGACTGTCTCCAACGAGCAGTACTTC; cdr3_aa: CACSSGTVSNEQYF
d_call: .; clone_size: .; v_call: TRBV12-3/TRBV12-4; j_call: TRBJ2-7; cdr3_nt: TGTGCCAGCAGTGCCTCGGGATCCGGGGGCCCAAGGCATTACAAGCAGTACTTC; cdr3_aa: CASSASGSGGPRHYKQYF
d_call: .; clone_size: many; v_call: TRBV6-5; j_call: TRBJ2-7; cdr3_nt: TGTGCCAGCAGTTTTAACCACGTAGACTCCTACGAGCAGTACTTC; cdr3_aa: CASSFNHVDSYEQYF
d_call: .; clone_size: once; v_call: TRBV11-1; j_call: TRBJ2-3; cdr3_nt: TGTGCCAGCAGCCTCGGTACTAGTACACACACAGATACGCAGTATTTT; cdr3_aa: CASSLGTSTHTDTQYF
d_call: TRBD1; clone_size: many; v_call: TRBV2; j_call: TRBJ1-2; cdr3_nt: TGTGCCAGCCGGGGACAGGGCTTAGGTGGCTACACCTTC; cdr3_aa: CASRGQGLGGYTF
d_call: TRBD1; clone_size: .; v_call: TRBV29-1; j_call: TRBJ2-3; cdr3_nt: TGCAGCGTTGGCAGGGGACAGAGAAATACGCAGTATTTT; cdr3_aa: CSVGRGQRNTQYF
d_call: .; clone_size: .; v_call: TRBV29-1; j_call: TRBJ2-7; cdr3_nt: TGCAGCGGATCCTGGGACAATTACGAGCGGTACTTC; cdr3_aa: CSGSWDNYERYF
d_call: .; clone_size: .; v_call: TRBV30; j_call: TRBJ1-2; cdr3_nt: TGTGCCTGGGCGGCCGGAGGGGAAGACTATGGCTACACCTTC; cdr3_aa: CAWAAGGEDYGYTF
d_call: .; clone_size: .; v_call: TRBV11-2; j_call: TRBJ2-5; cdr3_nt: TGTGCCAGCAGCCCGTCCATGGGGACTGGGGAGACCCAGTACTTC; cdr3_aa: CASSPSMGTGETQYF
d_call: TRBD2; clone_size: once; v_call: TRBV4-2; j_call: TRBJ2-1; cdr3_nt: TGTGCCAGCAGGACTAGCGGGAGCGCTACCTACAATGAACAGTTCTTC; cdr3_aa: CASRTSGSATYNEQFF
d_call: TRBD1; clone_size: .; v_call: TRBV28; j_call: TRBJ2-7; cdr3_nt: TGTGACATCACCAAGGGGGCAGGGGGCTACGAGCAGTACTTC; cdr3_aa: CDITKGAGGYEQYF
d_call: .; clone_size: .; v_call: TRBV6-4; j_call: TRBJ2-1; cdr3_nt: TGTGCCACCTACATCCCGACTTGCGGGGCCGGTGAGCAGTTCTTC; cdr3_aa: CATYIPTCGAGEQFF
d_call: .; clone_size: .; v_call: TRBV6-1; j_call: TRBJ2-7; cdr3_nt: TGTGACAGCAGTGATACAGCGTCTACCCACAAGCAGTACTTC; cdr3_aa: CDSSDTASTHKQYF
d_call: .; clone_size: .; v_call: TRBV20-1; j_call: TRBJ2-1; cdr3_nt: TGCAGTGTAGGGAATGAGCAGTTCTTC; cdr3_aa: CSVGNEQFF
d_call: .; clone_size: .; v_call: TRBV11-1; j_call: TRBJ2-4; cdr3_nt: TGTGCCAACAGCTTAGTGGCGGATGAAACCTTTCAGTACTTC; cdr3_aa: CANSLVADETFQYF
d_call: .; clone_size: .; v_call: TRBV11-2; j_call: TRBJ2-7; cdr3_nt: TGTGCCAGCAGCACGATCGGCAGGAAGATGGGAGAGCAGTACTTC; cdr3_aa: CASSTIGRKMGEQYF
d_call: .; clone_size: few; v_call: TRBV2; j_call: TRBJ1-2; cdr3_nt: TGTGCCAGCAACGCAATCGGTGCGGGAGGCTACACCTTC; cdr3_aa: CASNAIGAGGYTF